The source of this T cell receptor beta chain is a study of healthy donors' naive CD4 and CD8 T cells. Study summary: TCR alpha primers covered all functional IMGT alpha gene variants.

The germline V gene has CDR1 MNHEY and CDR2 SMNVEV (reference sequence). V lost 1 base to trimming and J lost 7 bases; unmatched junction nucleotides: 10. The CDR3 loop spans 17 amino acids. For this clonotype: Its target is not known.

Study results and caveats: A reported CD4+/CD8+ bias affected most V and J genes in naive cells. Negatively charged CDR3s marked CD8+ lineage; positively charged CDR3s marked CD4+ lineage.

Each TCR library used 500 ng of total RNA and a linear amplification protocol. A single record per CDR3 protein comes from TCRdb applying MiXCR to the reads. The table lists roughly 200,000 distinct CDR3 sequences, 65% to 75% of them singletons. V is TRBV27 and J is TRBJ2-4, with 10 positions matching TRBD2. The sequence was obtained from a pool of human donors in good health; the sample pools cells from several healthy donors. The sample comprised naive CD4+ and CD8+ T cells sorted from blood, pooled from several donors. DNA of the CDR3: TGTGCCAGCAGTTTATACCCACTAGCGGGAAACGGTAACATTCAGTACTTC. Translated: CASSLYPLAGNGNIQYF.